This T cell receptor (beta chain) was captured in a study of blood T cells in healthy people across ages. PCR was performed a second time for about 7 to 12 cycles using a sample-barcoded 5' primer and a J-beta primer mix. TCRdb itself ran the 5' RACE reads through MiXCR, one entry per CDR3 protein. The top ten clones hold roughly 2% of a sample with 1.5 million to 2 million distinct CDR3 sequences, roughly 49% of them seen once. The CDR3 loop spans 14 amino acids. CDR1 and CDR2 from the germline V gene are MGHDK and SYGVNS. With 1 base removed from V and 7 bases from J, the gap between germline ends came to 13 bases.

The sequenced sample consisted of blood. The rearrangement joins TRBV25-1 to TRBJ1-2; D unclear. The clonotype was recovered from a woman aged 35 to 49 in good health. The CDR3 DNA reads TGTGCCAGCAGTGAATTATTGGGGATAGGTGGCTACACCTTC. The encoded protein is CASSELLGIGGYTF.